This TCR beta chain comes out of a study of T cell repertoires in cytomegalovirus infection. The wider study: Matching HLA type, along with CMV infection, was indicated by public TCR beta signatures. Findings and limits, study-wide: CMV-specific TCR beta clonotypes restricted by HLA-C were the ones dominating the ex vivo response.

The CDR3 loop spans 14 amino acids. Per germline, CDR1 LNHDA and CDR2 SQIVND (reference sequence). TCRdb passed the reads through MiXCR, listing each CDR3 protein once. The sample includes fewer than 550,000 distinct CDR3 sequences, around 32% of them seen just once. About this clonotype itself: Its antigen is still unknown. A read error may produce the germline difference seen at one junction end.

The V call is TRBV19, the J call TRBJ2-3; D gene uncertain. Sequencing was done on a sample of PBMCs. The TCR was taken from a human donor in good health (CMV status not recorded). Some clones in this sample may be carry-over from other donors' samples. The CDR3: CASSPTASTDTHYF. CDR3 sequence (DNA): TGTGCCAGTAGCCCGACTGCCAGCACAGATACGCATTATTTT.